The 20 T cell receptor beta chains below all came from one sample that was sequenced in a study of blood T cell repertoires in COVID-19. Assay: immunoSEQ multiplex PCR; the TCRdb copy retains only in-frame clones and omits some. The data contain around 140,000 clones, more than 75% of them seen just once; the ten biggest clones take up 2% to 3%. The specimen was peripheral blood. The receptors were sampled from a man aged 50-60 years with active COVID-19.

The chain links TRBV18 to TRBJ1-1; 7 positions match TRBD1. Germline CDR1 reads KGHSH; CDR2 reads LQKENI. V shed 6 bases and J 4 bases; nucleotides not matched to a gene: 8. This CDR3 is 14 amino acids long. CDR3 DNA sequence: TGTGCCAGCTCCGGAGAGGGGGCAGGCACTGAAGCTTTCTTT. Protein product: CASSGEGAGTEAFF.

The rearrangement links TRBV19 to TRBJ1-2; 11 bases align to TRBD1. CDR3 size: 15 residues. Germline values: CDR1 LNHDA, CDR2 SQIVND (reference sequence). V was pared by 7 bases and J by 8 bases, with 12 bases of the junction left unmatched. The CDR3: CASTSRTGGAGGYTF. The CDR3 DNA sequence: TGTGCCAGTACCTCTCGGACAGGGGGCGCTGGGGGCTACACCTTC.

The chain joins TRBV4-1 to TRBJ2-4; 7 bases map to TRBD1. Germline CDR1 and CDR2: MGHRA and YSYEKL. CDR3 length equals 15 residues. J lost 0 bases, V lost 5 bases, and 4 bases had no gene match. The DNA of the CDR3 is TGCGCCAGCAGCGGGACAGCCGTAGCCAAAAACATTCAGTACTTC. Encoded protein: CASSGTAVAKNIQYF.

The chain employs TRBV5-1 and TRBJ2-6, with 13 bases aligning to TRBD2. This CDR3 spans 18 amino acids. V lost 0 bases, J lost 2 bases, and 2 bases stayed unmatched. In germline, CDR1 is SGHRS, CDR2 YFSETQ. This CDR3 reads CASSLALAGGPGANVLTF. The CDR3 nucleotides are TGCGCCAGCAGCTTGGCACTAGCGGGGGGGCCTGGGGCCAACGTCCTGACTTTC.

The chain couples TRBV5-1 to TRBJ2-3, with 13 bases fitting TRBD2. J was trimmed by 4 bases and V by 4 bases; bases with no gene match: 6. The CDR3 is made up of 16 amino acids. Germline assignment: CDR1 SGHRS and CDR2 YFSETQ. The CDR3 here is CASSGGLAGASDTQYF. Written as DNA, the CDR3 is TGCGCCAGCAGCGGAGGACTAGCGGGGGCCTCAGATACGCAGTATTTT.

This clone was seen just once. The chain employs TRBV11-2 and TRBJ2-1; 8 nucleotides line up with TRBD2. CDR1 and CDR2 (germline): SGHAT, FQNNGV. The CDR3 extends over 15 amino acids. V lost 5 bases and J lost 6; bases outside the gene matches: 9. CDR3 sequence reads: CASSTTQRGGNEQFF. DNA for the CDR3: TGTGCCAGCAGCACGACTCAACGGGGGGGCAATGAGCAGTTCTTC. The full variable domain, with the rest looked up from reference TRBV11-2 and TRBJ2-1, is EAGVAQSPRYKIIEKRQSVAFWCNPISGHATLYWYQQILGQGPKLLIQFQNNGVVDDSQLPKDRFSAERLKGVDSTLKIQPAKLEDSAVYLCASSTTQRGGNEQFFGPGTRLTVL.

In this sample, this clone turned up once. The J gene is TRBJ2-2, the V gene TRBV11-2; tentative D call: TRBD1 (6 bases). The CDR3 loop spans 14 amino acids. Germline V CDR1 and CDR2: SGHAT, FQNNGV. The V end was cut by 4 bases, the J end by 3 bases, with 9 bases between. The CDR3 region is CASSSYRDTGELFF. CDR3 bases: TGTGCCAGCAGCTCCTACAGGGACACCGGGGAGCTGTTTTTT.

This clone was detected a few times. The V gene is TRBV2, the J gene TRBJ1-4, with a tentative D call TRBD1 (6 bases). Trimming pared 3 bases from V and 8 bases from J, leaving 16 bases between. Germline assignment: CDR1 SNHLY and CDR2 FYNNEI. The CDR3 runs to 15 residues. In DNA, the CDR3 is TGTGCCAGCAGTGAGGAGGGGGGGCGTACCGAAAAACTGTTTTTT. Translation gives CASSEEGGRTEKLFF.

The V gene is TRBV9, the J gene TRBJ1-1, with no clear D. V lost 1 base and J 3 bases, leaving 13 bases between the germline ends. Germline CDR1 and CDR2: SGDLS and YYNGEE. The CDR3 sequence is 15 residues long. In DNA form, the CDR3 reads TGTGCCAGCAGCGTATCCGCCAGAAGTGACACTGAAGCTTTCTTT. It codes for CASSVSARSDTEAFF.

CDR3 DNA sequence: TGTGCCAGCAGTAGAACTAATGAAAAACTGTTTTTT. This translates into CASSRTNEKLFF. The rearrangement uses TRBV7-9 and TRBJ1-4; D not resolved. V dropped 6 bases and J dropped 1 base, with 3 bases sitting between them. The CDR3 runs 12 residues. CDR1 is SEHNR and CDR2 is FQNEAQ in the germline V gene (reference sequence).

This clone was detected only once. The chain has TRBV4-1 and TRBJ2-1; D not resolved. In germline, CDR1 is MGHRA, CDR2 YSYEKL. CDR3 length: 13 amino acids. Trimming removed 0 bases from V and 10 bases from J, with 10 bases in between. The CDR3 protein is CASSQDRSREQFF. The CDR3 nucleotides read TGCGCCAGCAGCCAAGATAGGAGTAGGGAGCAGTTCTTC.

The J gene is TRBJ2-5, the V gene TRBV4-1; D gene uncertain. V shed 3 bases and J shed 5 bases, with 10 bases lying between them. This CDR3 has 13 amino acids. Germline V gene sequence: CDR1 MGHRA, CDR2 YSYEKL. This CDR3 is CASSQALRETQYF. CDR3 DNA sequence: TGCGCCAGCAGCCAGGCCCTGAGGGAGACCCAGTACTTC.

This clone has just one count. V and J are TRBV6-6 and TRBJ1-1; D gene ambiguous. This CDR3 spans 14 amino acids. Trimming took 5 bases from V and 2 from J, leaving 12 bases between them. Germline V gene data show CDR1 as MNHNY and CDR2 as SVGAGI (reference sequence). Here the CDR3 DNA reads TGTGCCAGCAGTCCTGCGGGAACCAACACTGAAGCTTTCTTT. Its protein is CASSPAGTNTEAFF.

This chain links TRBV9 with TRBJ2-4; D is possibly TRBD2 (5 bases). This CDR3 has 16 residues. Germline CDR1 is SGDLS and CDR2 is YYNGEE. Trimming left V 5 bases short and J 6 bases short, with 21 bases between. The CDR3 spells CASRRHGRTGINIQYF. The CDR3 DNA sequence: TGTGCCAGCAGGAGACATGGGCGGACGGGGATAAACATTCAGTACTTC.

The rearrangement links TRBV6-5 to TRBJ2-1, with a weak D call TRBD2 (6 bases). The CDR3 covers 12 residues. V was shortened by 8 bases and J by 8 bases, with 13 bases between the two germline ends. Per germline, CDR1 MNHEY and CDR2 SVGAGI. CDR3 coding DNA: TGTGCCAGCGGGAGCGGGCTCGATGAGCAGTTCTTC. It translates to CASGSGLDEQFF.

This chain uses TRBV9 with TRBJ2-3; D unclear. V gave up 0 bases and J gave up 0 bases, with 8 bases separating them. The CDR3 is made up of 15 amino acids. The germline V gene encodes CDR1 SGDLS and CDR2 YYNGEE. Written as DNA, the CDR3 is TGTGCCAGCAGCGTAGCGGTCAAAAGCACAGATACGCAGTATTTT. Translated: CASSVAVKSTDTQYF.

V is TRBV12-3 or TRBV12-4 and J is TRBJ1-3; D is perhaps TRBD1 (6 bases). Trimming cost V 6 bases and J 4 bases, with 10 bases left between them. This CDR3 is 13 amino acids long. For the CDR3, the DNA is TGTGCCAGCAGCCTTGACAGGGGAAACACCATATATTTT. It encodes CASSLDRGNTIYF.

The gene calls are TRBV6-5 and TRBJ2-3, with a possible D match to TRBD2 (7 bases). The germline V gene has CDR1 MNHEY and CDR2 SVGAGI. This CDR3 has 14 amino acids. V dropped 7 bases and J dropped 3 bases, with 14 bases sitting between them. CDR3 bases: TGTGCCAGCATACCGGGGGGCGGGACAGATACGCAGTATTTT. Its translation: CASIPGGGTDTQYF.

The chain is built from TRBV7-3 and TRBJ2-1, with D maybe TRBD2 (5 bases). Germline lookup yields CDR1 SGHTA and CDR2 FQGTGA. This CDR3 has 16 amino acids. V lost 1 base to trimming and J lost 4 bases, with 14 bases between them. CDR3 sequence (DNA): TGTGCCAGCAGCTTAAGTGGAGCGGTTGAATACAATGAGCAGTTCTTC. Amino acid sequence: CASSLSGAVEYNEQFF. The whole variable domain, filled in from reference TRBV7-3 and TRBJ2-1, reads GAGVSQTPSNKVTEKGKYVELRCDPISGHTALYWYRQSLGQGPEFLIYFQGTGAADDSGLPNDRFFAVRPEGSVSTLKIQRTERGDSAVYLCASSLSGAVEYNEQFFGPGTRLTVL.

The genes are TRBV25-1 and TRBJ2-3, with 12 nucleotides matching TRBD2. In germline, CDR1 is MGHDK, CDR2 SYGVNS. The CDR3 sequence is 15 residues long. J was trimmed by 2 bases and V by 6 bases; bases with no gene match: 3. The CDR3 loop is CASRASGGATDTQYF. The CDR3 nucleotides are TGTGCCAGCAGAGCTAGCGGGGGGGCCACAGATACGCAGTATTTT.